A selection of T cell receptor beta chains follows, all from one sample in a study of cytomegalovirus exposure and HLA in healthy donors. Generated by immunoSEQ multiplex PCR, the TCRdb table keeps only in-frame clones and is missing some. The profile shows about 200,000 clones, 82% of them singletons. The sequenced sample consisted of PBMCs. The source is a woman between 45 and 65 years old in good health and CMV-seropositive. The CDR3 runs from the conserved cysteine through the conserved F or W. A D gene is named only where the DNA matches it firmly. Not every row has a clone size; where given, it reads once, few, many or a size class.

21,.,TRBD2,TRBJ2-1,TRBV7-8,CASSLARLGLAGGPRYNEQFF,TGTGCCAGCAGCTTAGCTAGGTTGGGACTAGCGGGAGGGCCCCGTTATAATGAGCAGTTCTTC
15,few,TRBD1,TRBJ2-2,TRBV6-5,CASSYRGRRTGELFF,TGTGCCAGCAGTTACAGGGGGCGGCGGACCGGGGAGCTGTTTTTT
15,.,.,TRBJ2-7,TRBV10-3,CAISGRGPRPYEQYF,TGTGCCATCAGTGGGCGGGGGCCCAGGCCCTACGAGCAGTACTTC
16,.,TRBD2,TRBJ2-3,TRBV2,CASRPQVSGVTDTQYF,TGTGCCAGCAGACCCCAGGTTAGCGGGGTCACAGATACGCAGTATTTT
17,.,TRBD1,TRBJ1-3,TRBV5-1,CASSRDSSEFSGNTIYF,TGCGCCAGCAGCCGGGACAGTTCCGAATTCTCTGGAAACACCATATATTTT
14,.,.,TRBJ1-1,TRBV6-5,CASSYVPQNTEAFF,TGTGCCAGCAGTTACGTCCCCCAGAACACTGAAGCTTTCTTT
15,.,.,TRBJ2-1,TRBV19,CASRLDSGAYNEQFF,TGTGCCAGTAGACTTGACAGTGGCGCCTACAATGAGCAGTTCTTC
17,.,TRBD2,TRBJ2-3,TRBV7-2,CASSLTLAGGHPDTQYF,TGTGCCAGCAGCTTGACACTAGCGGGAGGGCACCCAGATACGCAGTATTTT
17,.,.,TRBJ1-4,TRBV4-3,CASSQEVGSGYNEKLFF,TGCGCCAGCAGCCAAGAAGTGGGGTCGGGATATAATGAAAAACTGTTTTTT
18,.,TRBD2,TRBJ2-1,TRBV28,CASSLSAGLAQGANEQFF,TGTGCCAGCAGTTTATCAGCGGGACTAGCGCAAGGGGCCAATGAGCAGTTCTTC
15,.,TRBD1,TRBJ2-7,TRBV7-2,CASSKPGQGRNEQYF,TGTGCCAGCAGTAAACCGGGACAGGGGAGGAACGAGCAGTACTTC
15,few,TRBD1,TRBJ1-2,TRBV5-1,CASSLASGTGIGYTF,TGCGCCAGCAGCTTGGCCTCCGGGACAGGGATTGGCTACACCTTC
16,once,TRBD1,TRBJ1-4,TRBV19,CASSLGQGAGREKLFF,TGTGCCAGTAGCCTGGGACAGGGAGCCGGAAGGGAAAAACTGTTTTTT
11,.,.,TRBJ2-4,TRBV2,CATMGGGSQYF,TGTGCCACCATGGGTGGGGGCAGTCAGTACTTC
15,.,TRBD1,TRBJ2-1,TRBV10-1,CASSISGQGFNEQFF,TGCGCCAGCAGTATTTCGGGACAGGGGTTCAATGAGCAGTTCTTC
16,few,.,TRBJ2-3,TRBV7-9,CASSFRQRVNTDTQYF,TGTGCCAGCAGCTTTCGTCAGCGTGTAAACACAGATACGCAGTATTTT
15,once,TRBD1,TRBJ1-1,TRBV5-8,CASSLSGTGDTEAFF,TGTGCCAGCAGCTTATCCGGGACAGGGGATACTGAAGCTTTCTTT
14,.,TRBD1,TRBJ1-4,TRBV19,CASRQGIPNEKLFF,TGTGCCAGTAGACAGGGGATCCCTAATGAAAAACTGTTTTTT
15,few,.,TRBJ2-2,TRBV11-1,CASSVGGVGTGELFF,TGTGCCAGCAGCGTCGGCGGAGTGGGCACCGGGGAGCTGTTTTTT
15,.,.,TRBJ1-5,TRBV4-1,CASSQAAGLSQPQHF,TGCGCCAGCAGCCAAGCGGCAGGGTTGAGTCAGCCCCAGCATTTT
19,.,.,TRBJ2-2,TRBV28,CASSSPSYLRGPNTGELFF,TGTGCCAGCAGTTCCCCCTCGTACCTCAGGGGCCCGAACACCGGGGAGCTGTTTTTT
15,.,TRBD1,TRBJ2-7,TRBV7-9,CASSPGQGGSYEQYF,TGTGCCAGCAGCCCAGGACAGGGGGGATCCTACGAGCAGTACTTC
11,.,.,TRBJ2-1,TRBV10-3,CAISPGNEQFF,TGTGCCATCAGTCCAGGGAATGAGCAGTTCTTC
17,.,TRBD2,TRBJ2-1,TRBV5-6,CASSLATSGGAYNEQFF,TGTGCCAGCAGCTTGGCCACTAGCGGGGGGGCATACAATGAGCAGTTCTTC
13,few,.,TRBJ2-3,TRBV9,CASSVLATDTQYF,TGTGCCAGCAGCGTGCTAGCGACAGATACGCAGTATTTT
14,once,.,TRBJ2-3,TRBV9,CASSGRGGTDTQYF,TGTGCCAGCAGCGGGAGGGGTGGCACAGATACGCAGTATTTT
18,.,TRBD2,TRBJ2-7,TRBV7-8,CASSLVPPPRGDTYEQYF,TGTGCCAGCAGCTTAGTGCCCCCTCCGCGGGGGGATACCTACGAGCAGTACTTC